This entry is about one T cell receptor beta chain. This clonotype was seen many times. Its antigen is unknown. It has no much larger one-base neighbor in the sample; base qualities were not kept. A patient counted as having stable Graves' hyperthyroidism if no progression to ophthalmopathy occurred over 18 months of follow-up. Hyperthyroidism patients were newly diagnosed, had a disease duration of under 2 months, and were aged 18 to 65 years. Exclusion was applied to patients with uncontrolled infections, other autoimmune diseases, pregnancy or lactation. Clinical symptoms, serum thyroxine and TRAb, thyroid ultrasound, and orbital computed tomography formed the basis for the diagnoses. Trizol reagent was used to extract total RNA, and RNA quality was then checked on an Agilent 2100 Bioanalyzer. Amplification of TCR beta CDR3 regions was carried out from RNA transcripts. The first round of RT-PCR for the TCR CDR3 was performed with the HTBI primer set and the Qiagen OneStep RT-PCR kit. Libraries were constructed in a second round of multiplex PCR, after which size selection and purification were carried out. Libraries were sequenced paired-end with 100 bp reads on an Illumina HiSeq2000. On the authors' methods: Raw data were processed with SOAPnuke, discarding reads with adapters, uncalled bases, mean Phred below 15, or no exact constant-primer or identifier match. High-quality paired reads were merged using COPE v1.2.5, and each unique nucleotide sequence was defined as a clonotype. MiTCR v1.1 was used to align the clonotypes against IMGT TRBV, TRBD and TRBJ reference segments. Only V-J combinations with frequency above 0.0001, covering 99% to 99.2% of repertoires, were analysed. The TCS score was defined as F50 (clonal expansion) divided by E x V (chaos), with BLOSUM62-based TCRdist calculated between CDR3 peptides within each V-J. Welch's t-statistics and random forest reduced fewer than 600 V-J features to 13, which were used in a naive Bayes classifier (R e1071). Thyroid-blood repertoire similarity was quantified with the Morisita-Horn index. TCRdb passed the public sequencing reads through fastp at Q25 and MiXCR, retaining productive beta sequences. One record per CDR3 amino acid sequence lists the most common genes and DNA. For this entry, the V and J calls and clone size follow TCRdb and not the study's own pipeline. Across this sample there are a few hundred thousand distinct CDR3 sequences, with more than 45% seen only once. The ten largest clonotypes hold approximately 8.4% of the sample.

There are 15 amino acids in the CDR3, from cysteine to phenylalanine inclusive. This entry keeps only the CDR3 DNA: 45 bases, framed from base 1. V sheds 5 bases and J sheds 1 base, leaving 14 bases between their ends. The data originate from a study of T cells in Graves' hyperthyroidism and ophthalmopathy (dated by TCRdb to between 2018 and 2020). The study in broad terms: TCR V-J signatures able to tell the groups apart were searched for in a discovery cohort of some 100 patients, of whom around 43 had Graves' ophthalmopathy and 57 had stable Graves' hyperthyroidism. Prospective prediction of ophthalmopathy was tested in an independent validation cohort of fewer than 20 hyperthyroidism patients and 15 to 17 patients who later progressed to ophthalmopathy. The approximately 98 discovery patients were randomly divided into training and test sets at a 7:3 ratio. The study also compared thyroid tissue and blood T-cell repertoires from 6 or 7 Graves' hyperthyroidism patients. After sampling, hyperthyroidism patients received methimazole starting at 30 mg daily, and ophthalmopathy patients received high-dose intravenous methylprednisolone. According to the paper, TCR Vbeta CDR3 sequencing was carried out on 120 to 150 peripheral blood samples, which came from about 45 ophthalmopathy, approximately 78 hyperthyroidism and some 17 progressor patients.

The paper as a whole reports these results and caveats: Most expanded thyroid clonotypes (frequency above 0.001) were also detected in blood, suggesting blood repertoires may reflect thyroid immune responses. In validation, the model predicted progression to ophthalmopathy with just under 71% sensitivity and less than 75% specificity, a median of approximately 6.5 months before onset. No statistical method was used to set the sample size in advance, and investigators knew the group allocation. A model built on a 13 V-J signature distinguished ophthalmopathy from stable hyperthyroidism, reaching roughly 88% sensitivity and 81.08% specificity in cross-validation and 80%/75% in testing.

The TCR sequence derives from a woman in her late teens or twenties with Graves' hyperthyroidism. The source material was peripheral blood or thyroid tissue (not recorded which). The chain joins TRBV12-3 or TRBV12-4 to TRBJ1-1; possibly the D gene is TRBD1, per 6 matching bases. In nucleotide form, the sequence is TGTGCCAGCAGTCCCCGAGGGGGTTCGAACACTGAAGCTTTCTTT. Translated, it reads CASSPRGGSNTEAFF.